This T cell receptor beta chain was recovered during a study of blood T cell repertoires in COVID-19 (dated by TCRdb to about 2020). As for the study more broadly: Samples covering the acute and convalescent phases of COVID-19 were provided by collaborators in the United States, Italy and Spain. The material from the prospective study consisted of cDNA or gDNA derived from T cells, B-cell-depleted T cells, or PBMCs. Sample metadata almost always included a de-identified subject ID, COVID-19 status, age in years and sex. The dataset comprised deeply sampled blood TCRbeta repertoires from subjects exposed to, actively infected with, or recovered from COVID-19. Where available, HLA class I and class II types were taken from metadata supplied by the sample provider and were not determined by assay-based typing. The samples were drawn from the first 160 participants of the ongoing ImmuneRACE study and from some 1,300 subjects provided by 6 global collaborators. The repertoires were released in a freely available public database intended as a resource for research on the immune response to SARS-CoV-2.

At one collaborating source in Seattle, patients were enrolled during active infection and were followed longitudinally through the course of disease. Each collaborating institution followed its own protocols to collect whole blood in K2EDTA tubes. For TCRbeta analysis, collaborators shipped samples in one of three forms: frozen whole blood, isolated PBMCs, or DNA extracted from either of those sample types. General findings and caveats noted by the study authors: The quantity of clinical and demographic metadata differed by source and by participant and was supplied without curation.

TCRbeta CDR3 regions were amplified from genomic DNA by means of the immunoSEQ Assay, a bias-controlled multiplex PCR. For the original study's pipeline: Nucleated cell counts per sample were estimated from amplification of reference gene primers within the assay. To quantify the absolute abundance of each unique TCRbeta CDR3 rearrangement, sequence reads were collapsed and filtered. For each sample, productive Simpson clonality was calculated as the square root of Simpson's diversity index across productive rearrangements. This immuneACCESS table, as held by TCRdb, lists in-frame sequences with V and J called but not all clones. Of the missing ones, under half trace to an unresolved V gene in checked studies; the others have no known cause. From that table come the V and J calls and clone size; the DNA was used to work out D and trimming. The table for this sample lists 300,000 to 400,000 clones; 70% to 90% of them were counted only once. 3% of the sample comes from the top ten.

Note on this clone: The antigen it recognizes is unknown. No base quality information exists; no much larger clone differs at one position.

The specimen sequenced was peripheral blood. The source of this sequence is a woman in her twenties or thirties with COVID-19, enrolled during active disease.

The bases are TGCAGCGTTGATGGGGACAGGGGGTTTAACACTGAAGCTTTCTTT. This gives the protein CSVDGDRGFNTEAFF. Here the chain combines TRBV29-1 and TRBJ1-1; TRBD1 agrees with 11 junctional bases. CDR1 and CDR2 (SQVTM, ANQGSEA) derive from the germline V gene. V and J are trimmed by 3 bases and 2 bases, and the gene matches miss 5 bases of the junction. Including cysteine and phenylalanine, the CDR3 has 15 amino acids. This entry keeps only the CDR3 DNA: 45 bases, framed from base 1.